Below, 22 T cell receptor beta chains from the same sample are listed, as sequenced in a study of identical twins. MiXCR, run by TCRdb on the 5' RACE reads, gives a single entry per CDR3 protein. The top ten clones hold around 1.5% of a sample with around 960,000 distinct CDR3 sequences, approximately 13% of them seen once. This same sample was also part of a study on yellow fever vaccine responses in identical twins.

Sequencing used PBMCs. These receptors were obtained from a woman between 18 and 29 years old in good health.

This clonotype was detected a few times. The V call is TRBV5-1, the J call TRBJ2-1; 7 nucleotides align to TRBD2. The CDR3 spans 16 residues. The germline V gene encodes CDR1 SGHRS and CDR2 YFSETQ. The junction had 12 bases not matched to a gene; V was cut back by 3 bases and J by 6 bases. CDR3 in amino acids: CASSSPSGTTTNEQFF. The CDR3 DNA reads TGCGCCAGCAGCTCTCCTTCGGGGACTACCACCAATGAGCAGTTCTTC. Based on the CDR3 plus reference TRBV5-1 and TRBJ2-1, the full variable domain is KAGVTQTPRYLIKTRGQQVTLSCSPISGHRSVSWYQQTPGQGLQFLFEYFSETQRNKGNFPGRFSGRQFSNSRSEMNVSTLELGDSALYLCASSSPSGTTTNEQFFGPGTRLTVL.

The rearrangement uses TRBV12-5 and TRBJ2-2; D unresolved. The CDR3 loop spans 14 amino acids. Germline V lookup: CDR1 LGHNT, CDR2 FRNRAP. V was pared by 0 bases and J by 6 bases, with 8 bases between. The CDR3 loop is CASGLVAVSGELFF. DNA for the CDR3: TGTGCTAGTGGTTTGGTAGCAGTATCCGGGGAGCTGTTTTTT.

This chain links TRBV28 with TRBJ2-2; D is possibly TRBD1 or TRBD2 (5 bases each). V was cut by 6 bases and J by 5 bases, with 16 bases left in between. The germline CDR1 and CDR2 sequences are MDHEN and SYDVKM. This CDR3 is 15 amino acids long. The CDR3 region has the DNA TGTGCCAGCAGGGAGAGGGGCAGACTGACCGGGGAGCTGTTTTTT. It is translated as CASRERGRLTGELFF.

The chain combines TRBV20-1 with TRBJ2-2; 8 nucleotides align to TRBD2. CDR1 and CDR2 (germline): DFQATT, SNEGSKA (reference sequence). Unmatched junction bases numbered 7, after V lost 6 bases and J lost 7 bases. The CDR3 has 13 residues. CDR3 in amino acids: CSAIGGADGELFF. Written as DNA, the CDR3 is TGCAGTGCCATCGGGGGGGCTGACGGGGAGCTGTTTTTT.

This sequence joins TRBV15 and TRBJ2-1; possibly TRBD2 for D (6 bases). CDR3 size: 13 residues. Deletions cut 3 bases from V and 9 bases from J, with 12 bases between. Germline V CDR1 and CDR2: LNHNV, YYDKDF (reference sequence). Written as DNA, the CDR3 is TGTGCCACCAGCAGGGGACTCGACGTTGAGCAGTTCTTC. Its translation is CATSRGLDVEQFF.

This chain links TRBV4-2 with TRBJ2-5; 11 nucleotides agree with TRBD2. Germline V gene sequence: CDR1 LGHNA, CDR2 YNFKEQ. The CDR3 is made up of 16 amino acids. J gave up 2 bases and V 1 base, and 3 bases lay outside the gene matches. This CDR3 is CASSQALAGGQETQYF. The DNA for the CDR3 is TGTGCCAGCAGCCAAGCGCTAGCGGGGGGACAAGAGACCCAGTACTTC.

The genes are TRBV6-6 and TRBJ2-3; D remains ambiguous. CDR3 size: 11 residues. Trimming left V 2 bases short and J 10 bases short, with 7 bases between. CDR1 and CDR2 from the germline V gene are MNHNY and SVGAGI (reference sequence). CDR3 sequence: CASSYGPAQYF. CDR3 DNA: TGTGCCAGCAGTTACGGCCCCGCGCAGTATTTT.

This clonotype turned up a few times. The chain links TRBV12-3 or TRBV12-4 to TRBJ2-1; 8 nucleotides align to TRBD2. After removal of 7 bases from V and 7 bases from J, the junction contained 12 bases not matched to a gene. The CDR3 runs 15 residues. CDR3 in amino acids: CASNTGERERNEQFF. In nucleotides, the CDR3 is TGTGCCAGCAACACCGGCGAGCGGGAGCGGAATGAGCAGTTCTTC.

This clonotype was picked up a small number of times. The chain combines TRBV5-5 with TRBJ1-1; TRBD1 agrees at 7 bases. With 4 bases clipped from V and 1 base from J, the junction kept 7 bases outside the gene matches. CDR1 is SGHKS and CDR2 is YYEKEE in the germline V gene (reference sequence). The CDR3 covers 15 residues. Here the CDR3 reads CASSRGDSKNTEAFF. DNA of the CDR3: TGTGCCAGCAGCCGAGGGGACAGCAAGAACACTGAAGCTTTCTTT.

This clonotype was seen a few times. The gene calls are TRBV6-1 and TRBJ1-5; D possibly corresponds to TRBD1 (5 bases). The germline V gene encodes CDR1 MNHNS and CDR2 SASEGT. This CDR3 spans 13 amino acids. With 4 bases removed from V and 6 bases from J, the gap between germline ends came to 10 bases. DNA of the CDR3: TGTGCCAGCAGTGGGGGCTGGGGTCAGCCCCAGCATTTT. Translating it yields CASSGGWGQPQHF.

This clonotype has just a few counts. CDR3 in amino acids: CASSYGTSGSLRYEQYF. CDR3 coding DNA: TGTGCCAGCAGTTACGGGACTAGCGGATCCCTTCGATACGAGCAGTACTTC. V usage is TRBV6-5 and J usage is TRBJ2-7, with 11 bases lining up with TRBD2. The germline V gene encodes CDR1 MNHEY and CDR2 SVGAGI. The CDR3 is 17 residues long. The trim removed 2 bases at V and 4 bases at J, leaving 10 bases unmatched.

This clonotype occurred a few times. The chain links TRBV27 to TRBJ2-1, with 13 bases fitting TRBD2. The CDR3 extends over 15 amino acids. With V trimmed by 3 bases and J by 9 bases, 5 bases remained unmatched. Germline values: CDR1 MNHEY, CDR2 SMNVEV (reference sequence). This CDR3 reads CASSFRTSGSSEQFF. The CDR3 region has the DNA TGTGCCAGCAGTTTTCGGACTAGCGGGAGTTCTGAGCAGTTCTTC.

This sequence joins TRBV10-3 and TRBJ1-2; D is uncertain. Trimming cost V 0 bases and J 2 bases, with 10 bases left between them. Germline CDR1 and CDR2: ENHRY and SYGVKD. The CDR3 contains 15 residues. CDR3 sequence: CAISESNRINYGYTF. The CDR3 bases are TGTGCCATCAGTGAGTCTAACAGAATAAACTATGGCTACACCTTC.

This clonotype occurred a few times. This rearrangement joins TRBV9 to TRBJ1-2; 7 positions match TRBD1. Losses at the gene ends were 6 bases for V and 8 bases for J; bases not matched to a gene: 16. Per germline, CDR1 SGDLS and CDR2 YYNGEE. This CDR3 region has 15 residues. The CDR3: CASNPPATGAGGYTF. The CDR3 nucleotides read TGTGCCAGCAATCCACCAGCCACAGGGGCGGGCGGCTACACCTTC.

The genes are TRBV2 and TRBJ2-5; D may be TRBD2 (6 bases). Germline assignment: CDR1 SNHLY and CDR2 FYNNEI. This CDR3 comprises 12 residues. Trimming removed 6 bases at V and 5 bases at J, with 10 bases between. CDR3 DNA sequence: TGTGCCAGCAGCTGGGACTGGGAGACCCAGTACTTC. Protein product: CASSWDWETQYF.

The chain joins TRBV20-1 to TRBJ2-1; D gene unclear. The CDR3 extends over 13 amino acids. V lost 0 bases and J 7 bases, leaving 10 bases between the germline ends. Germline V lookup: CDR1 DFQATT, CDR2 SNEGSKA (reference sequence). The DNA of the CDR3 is TGCAGTGCTAGAGATGGCCATGGTAATGAGCAGTTCTTC. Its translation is CSARDGHGNEQFF.

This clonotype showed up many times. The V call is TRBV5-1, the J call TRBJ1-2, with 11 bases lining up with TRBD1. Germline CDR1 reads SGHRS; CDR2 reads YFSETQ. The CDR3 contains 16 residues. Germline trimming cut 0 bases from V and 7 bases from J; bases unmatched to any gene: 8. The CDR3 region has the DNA TGCGCCAGCAGCTTGGAGACTGGACAGGGGGCCTCTGGCTACACCTTC. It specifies CASSLETGQGASGYTF.

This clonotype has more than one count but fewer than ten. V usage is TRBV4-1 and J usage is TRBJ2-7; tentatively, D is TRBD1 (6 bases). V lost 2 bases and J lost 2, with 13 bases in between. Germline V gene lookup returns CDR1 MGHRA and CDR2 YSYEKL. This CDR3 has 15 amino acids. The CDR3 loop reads CASSQHGTFTYEQYV. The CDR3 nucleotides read TGCGCCAGCAGCCAACATGGGACATTCACCTACGAGCAGTACGTC.

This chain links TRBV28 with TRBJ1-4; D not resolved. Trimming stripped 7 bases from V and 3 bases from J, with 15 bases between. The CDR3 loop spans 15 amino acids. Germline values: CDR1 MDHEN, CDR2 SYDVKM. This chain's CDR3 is CASTLPGAANEKLFF. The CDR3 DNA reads TGTGCCAGCACCCTCCCCGGTGCGGCTAATGAAAAACTGTTTTTT. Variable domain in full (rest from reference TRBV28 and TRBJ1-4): DVKVTQSSRYLVKRTGEKVFLECVQDMDHENMFWYRQDPGLGLRLIYFSYDVKMKEKGDIPEGYSVSREKKERFSLILESASTNQTSMYLCASTLPGAANEKLFFGSGTQLSVL.

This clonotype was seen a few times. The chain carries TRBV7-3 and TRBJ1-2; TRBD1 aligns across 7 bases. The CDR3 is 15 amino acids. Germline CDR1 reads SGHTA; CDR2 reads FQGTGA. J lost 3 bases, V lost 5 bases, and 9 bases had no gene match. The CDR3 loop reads CASSPFGQADYGYTF. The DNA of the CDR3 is TGTGCCAGCAGCCCTTTTGGACAGGCGGACTATGGCTACACCTTC.

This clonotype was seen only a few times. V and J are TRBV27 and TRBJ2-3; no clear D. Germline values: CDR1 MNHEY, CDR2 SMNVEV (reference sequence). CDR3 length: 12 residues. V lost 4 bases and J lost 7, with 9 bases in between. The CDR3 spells CASSSRAYTQYF. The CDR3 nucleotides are TGTGCCAGCAGTTCACGGGCATATACGCAGTATTTT.

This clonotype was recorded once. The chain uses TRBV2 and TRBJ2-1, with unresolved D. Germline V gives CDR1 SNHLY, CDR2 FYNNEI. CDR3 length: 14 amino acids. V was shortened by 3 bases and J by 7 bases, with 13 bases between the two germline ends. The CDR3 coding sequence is TGTGCCAGCAGTGAGCGGACCGGGTTGAATGAGCAGTTCTTC. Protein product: CASSERTGLNEQFF.